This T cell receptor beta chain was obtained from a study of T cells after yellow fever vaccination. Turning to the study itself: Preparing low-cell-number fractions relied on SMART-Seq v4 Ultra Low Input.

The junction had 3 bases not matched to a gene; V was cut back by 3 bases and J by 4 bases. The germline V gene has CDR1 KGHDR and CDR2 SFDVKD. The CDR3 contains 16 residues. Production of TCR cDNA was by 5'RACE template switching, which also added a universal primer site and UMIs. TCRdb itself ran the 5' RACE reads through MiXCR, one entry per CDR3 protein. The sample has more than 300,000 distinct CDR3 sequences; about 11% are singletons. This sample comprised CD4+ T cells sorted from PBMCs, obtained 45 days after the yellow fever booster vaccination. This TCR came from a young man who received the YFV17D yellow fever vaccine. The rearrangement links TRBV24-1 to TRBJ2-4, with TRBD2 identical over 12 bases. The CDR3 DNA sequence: TGTGCCACCAGTGATGCTAGCGGGGGGGCTAAAAACATTCAGTACTTC. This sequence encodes CATSDASGGAKNIQYF.